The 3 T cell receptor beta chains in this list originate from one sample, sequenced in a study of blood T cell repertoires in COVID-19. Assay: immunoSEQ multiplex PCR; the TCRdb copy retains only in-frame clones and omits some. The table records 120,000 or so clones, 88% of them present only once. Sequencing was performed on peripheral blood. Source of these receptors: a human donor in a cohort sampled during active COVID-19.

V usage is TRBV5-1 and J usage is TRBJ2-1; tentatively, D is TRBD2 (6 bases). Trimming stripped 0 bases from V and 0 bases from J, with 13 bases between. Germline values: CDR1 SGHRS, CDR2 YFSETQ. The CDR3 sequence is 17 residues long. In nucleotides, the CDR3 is TGCGCCAGCAGCTTGGCTCTAGCGCCGAGCTCCTACAATGAGCAGTTCTTC. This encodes CASSLALAPSSYNEQFF.

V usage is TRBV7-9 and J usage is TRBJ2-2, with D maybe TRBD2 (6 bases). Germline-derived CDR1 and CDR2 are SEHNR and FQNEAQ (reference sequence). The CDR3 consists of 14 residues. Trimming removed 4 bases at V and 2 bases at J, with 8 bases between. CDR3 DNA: TGTGCCAGCAGCTCGACTAGAAACACCGGGGAGCTGTTTTTT. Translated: CASSSTRNTGELFF.

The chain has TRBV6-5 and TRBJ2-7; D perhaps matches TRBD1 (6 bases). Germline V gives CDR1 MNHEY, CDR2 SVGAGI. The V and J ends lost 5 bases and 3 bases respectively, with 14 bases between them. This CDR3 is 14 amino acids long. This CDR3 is CASSRGDNLYEQYF. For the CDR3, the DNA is TGTGCCAGCAGTAGAGGGGACAACCTCTACGAGCAGTACTTC.